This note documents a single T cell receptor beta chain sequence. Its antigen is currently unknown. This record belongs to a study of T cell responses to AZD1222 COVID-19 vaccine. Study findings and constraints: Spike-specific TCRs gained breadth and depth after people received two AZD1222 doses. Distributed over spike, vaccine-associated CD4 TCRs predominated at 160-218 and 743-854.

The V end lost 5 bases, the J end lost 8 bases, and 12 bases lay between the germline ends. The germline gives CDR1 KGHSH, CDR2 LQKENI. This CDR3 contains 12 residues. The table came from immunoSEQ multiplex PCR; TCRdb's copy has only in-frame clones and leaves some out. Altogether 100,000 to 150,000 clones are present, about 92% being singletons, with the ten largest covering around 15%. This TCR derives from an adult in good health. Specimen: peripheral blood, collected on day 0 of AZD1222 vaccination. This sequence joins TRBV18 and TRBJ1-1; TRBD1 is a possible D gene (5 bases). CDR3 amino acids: CASSASRDEAFF. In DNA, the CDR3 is TGTGCCAGCTCAGCTTCCCGGGACGAAGCTTTCTTT.